Sequencing of this T cell receptor (beta chain) was carried out in a study of persistence of HIV-infected CD4 T cells. Germline V lookup: CDR1 GTSNPN, CDR2 SVGIG (reference sequence). Trimming stripped 2 bases from V and 9 bases from J, with 20 bases between. This CDR3 has 14 residues. Sequencing used immunoSEQ version 4 in survey mode. Using immunoSEQ multiplex PCR, the repertoire was profiled, and TCRdb retains in-frame clones only, with some absent. The table shows 40,000 to 55,000 clones, with over 80% occurring only once. On this clone itself: Its antigen is still unknown.

This nonspecific control used anti-CD3/anti-CD28 bead stimulation of CD4+ T cells. Sorting selected CD4+ T cells upregulating both CD40 ligand and CD69. CD4+ T cell counts exceeded 400 cells/uL; CMV serology was positive. The material was CD4+ T cells sorted from PBMCs after roughly 18-hour stimulation, obtained from a patient who received antiretroviral therapy. The receptor's source is an adult woman with HIV who was CMV-seropositive. The chain employs TRBV30 and TRBJ2-7; unclear D gene. Here the CDR3 DNA reads TGTGCCTGGAGTACCAACACTTACGTGGGCCGGCAGTACTTC. Translating gives CAWSTNTYVGRQYF.